What follows are 2 T cell receptor beta chains derived from one specimen sequenced in a study of blood T cell repertoires in COVID-19. Libraries were prepared by immunoSEQ multiplex PCR; TCRdb keeps only in-frame clonotypes and omits some of them. There are over 200,000 clones in the sample; 65% to 85% occur only once, and approximately 6.8% lies in the top ten. The sequencing input was PBMCs or T cells enriched from blood (not recorded which). Every receptor here comes from a woman aged 40 to 50 who had recovered from COVID-19.

The chain combines TRBV14 with TRBJ1-4, with D unresolved. The CDR3 has 14 amino acids. CDR1 and CDR2 (germline): SGHDN, FVKESK. The V end lost 1 base, the J end lost 6 bases, and 9 bases lay between the germline ends. The CDR3 DNA reads TGTGCCAGCAGCCAAGGAGGGATCTATGAAAAACTGTTTTTT. It codes for CASSQGGIYEKLFF.

This chain connects TRBV30 to TRBJ1-3; D is unresolved. This CDR3 is built from 14 residues. V lost 4 bases and J 0 bases, leaving 10 bases between the germline ends. Germline-derived CDR1 and CDR2 are GTSNPN and SVGIG (reference sequence). This CDR3 reads CAWKQRASGNTIYF. CDR3 DNA: TGTGCCTGGAAGCAGAGGGCCTCTGGAAACACCATATATTTT.